These T cell receptor beta chains were read from a single sample in a study of T cells in Graves' hyperthyroidism and ophthalmopathy. TCRdb independently ran MiXCR on the multiplex PCR reads; one entry per CDR3 protein. Seen here are approximately 590,000 distinct CDR3 sequences, more than 15% observed once, and the top ten hold under 8%. Sequencing was done on a sample of blood. These receptors were obtained from a woman younger than 45 with Graves' hyperthyroidism. Each CDR3 is given with its conserved first and last residue. The order of the fields is J gene, V gene, clone size, D gene, CDR3 protein, CDR3 DNA. A D gene is named only where the DNA matches it firmly. Some rows mark clone size as missing; the rest say once, few, many or name a class of expanded clone.

J: TRBJ2-1
V: TRBV3-1
size: -
D: -
CDR3: CASSPEGISYNEQFF
DNA: TGTGCCAGCAGTCCTGAGGGTATCTCCTACAATGAGCAGTTCTTC

J: TRBJ1-3
V: TRBV30
size: many
D: -
CDR3: CAWGQLSGNTIYF
DNA: TGTGCCTGGGGACAACTCTCTGGAAACACCATATATTTT

J: TRBJ1-3
V: TRBV15
size: -
D: TRBD1
CDR3: CATSRDKAKRGPGNTIYF
DNA: TGTGCCACCAGCAGAGATAAGGCAAAGAGGGGGCCTGGAAACACCATATATTTT

J: TRBJ1-1
V: TRBV7-9
size: many
D: TRBD1
CDR3: CASSKLTGDSAEAFF
DNA: TGTGCCAGCAGCAAATTAACAGGGGATTCGGCCGAAGCTTTCTTT

J: TRBJ2-5
V: TRBV7-9
size: few
D: -
CDR3: CASSPPGAGKQETQYF
DNA: TGTGCCAGCAGTCCCCCCGGGGCGGGGAAACAAGAGACCCAGTACTTC

J: TRBJ1-1
V: TRBV24-1
size: many
D: -
CDR3: CATSASYEAKAFF
DNA: TGTGCCACCAGTGCCAGTTACGAGGCAAAAGCTTTCTTT

J: TRBJ2-1
V: TRBV12-3/TRBV12-4
size: many
D: -
CDR3: CASSLMAEGPRGQFF
DNA: TGTGCCAGCAGTTTAATGGCGGAGGGGCCACGCGGGCAGTTCTTC

J: TRBJ2-1
V: TRBV7-8
size: -
D: TRBD2
CDR3: CASSPRDRRGLAGGPNEQFF
DNA: TGTGCCAGCAGCCCCCGGGACAGAAGGGGACTAGCGGGAGGGCCTAATGAGCAGTTCTTC

J: TRBJ2-1
V: TRBV7-3
size: many
D: -
CDR3: CASSKTRDNEQFF
DNA: TGTGCCAGCAGCAAGACTAGGGACAATGAGCAGTTCTTC

J: TRBJ2-7
V: TRBV7-2
size: many
D: TRBD1
CDR3: CASSSRGGTGGYEQYF
DNA: TGTGCCAGCAGCTCAAGAGGCGGGACAGGGGGCTACGAGCAGTACTTC

J: TRBJ2-1
V: TRBV11-2
size: many
D: TRBD2
CDR3: CASSYSGSRSNEQFF
DNA: TGTGCCAGCAGCTATAGCGGGAGTCGGTCCAATGAGCAGTTCTTC

J: TRBJ2-1
V: TRBV11-2
size: -
D: -
CDR3: CASGLVLGTGGEQFF
DNA: TGTGCCAGCGGATTAGTGCTAGGGACGGGCGGTGAGCAGTTCTTC

J: TRBJ2-7
V: TRBV4-1
size: many
D: TRBD2
CDR3: CASSQSLADSYEQYF
DNA: TGCGCCAGCAGCCAAAGCCTAGCGGACTCCTACGAGCAGTACTTC

J: TRBJ2-7
V: TRBV20-1
size: many
D: -
CDR3: CSASPGTYYEQYF
DNA: TGCAGTGCTTCACCCGGGACTTACTACGAGCAGTACTTC

J: TRBJ2-2
V: TRBV18
size: -
D: -
CDR3: CASSPLATKNTRELFF
DNA: TGTGCCAGCTCACCATTGGCAACCAAGAACACCAGGGAGCTGTTTTTT